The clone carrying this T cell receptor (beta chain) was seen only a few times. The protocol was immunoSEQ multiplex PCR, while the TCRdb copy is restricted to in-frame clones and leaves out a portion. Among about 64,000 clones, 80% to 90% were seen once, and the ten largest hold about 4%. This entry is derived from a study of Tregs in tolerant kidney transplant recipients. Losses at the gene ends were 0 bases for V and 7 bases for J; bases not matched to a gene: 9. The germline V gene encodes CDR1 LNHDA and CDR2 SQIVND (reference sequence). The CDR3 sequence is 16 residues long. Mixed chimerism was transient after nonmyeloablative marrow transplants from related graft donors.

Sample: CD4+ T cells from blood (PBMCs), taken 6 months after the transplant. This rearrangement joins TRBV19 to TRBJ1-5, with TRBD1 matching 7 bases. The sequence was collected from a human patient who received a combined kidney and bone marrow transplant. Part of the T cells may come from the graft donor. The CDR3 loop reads CASSIEYRGLWQPQHF. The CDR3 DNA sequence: TGTGCCAGTAGTATAGAGTACAGGGGTTTATGGCAGCCCCAGCATTTT.